The source of this T cell receptor (beta chain) is a study of cytomegalovirus exposure and HLA in healthy donors. The ends lost 4 bases at V and 8 bases at J; junction bases unmatched: 5. The CDR3 is 14 amino acids. CDR1 is MDHEN, CDR2 SYDVKM, per germline. 60 Vbeta and 13 Jbeta primers were used in PCR. Method: immunoSEQ multiplex PCR; TCRdb's copy keeps in-frame clones and lacks some. The data show some 120,000 clones, about 83% seen once. This TCR was sampled from a man aged 25 to 40 in good health and CMV-seronegative. This rearrangement joins TRBV28 to TRBJ1-2; 12 nucleotides align to TRBD1. Sequenced input: PBMCs. CDR3 in amino acids: CASSSSGTGGGYTF. DNA for the CDR3: TGTGCCAGCAGTTCCTCCGGGACAGGGGGCGGCTACACCTTC.